This passage covers 21 T cell receptor beta chains from one sample sequenced in a study of blood T cell repertoires in COVID-19. Sequencing used immunoSEQ multiplex PCR; TCRdb keeps in-frame clones, though not all of them. The sample has some 86,000 clones; more than 85% are singletons. The sample was peripheral blood. The source of these receptors is a human donor with active COVID-19. The donor label of this sample is uncertain.

This chain links TRBV19 with TRBJ1-1; tentative D call: TRBD1 (5 bases). Trimming removed 2 bases from V and 10 bases from J, with 17 bases in between. CDR3 size: 14 residues. CDR1 and CDR2 (germline): LNHDA, SQIVND (reference sequence). The CDR3 spells CASSIPVLAGGAFF. CDR3 DNA: TGTGCCAGTAGTATACCCGTCCTCGCCGGGGGAGCTTTCTTT.

This chain joins TRBV4-1 and TRBJ1-4; TRBD1 matches 8 bases. Trimming removed 0 bases from V and 10 bases from J; junction bases left unmatched: 7. The germline gives CDR1 MGHRA, CDR2 YSYEKL. CDR3 length equals 15 residues. The DNA of the CDR3 is TGCGCCAGCAGCCAAGATCAGGGGGCGGATGGAAAACTGTTTTTT. Encoded protein: CASSQDQGADGKLFF.

The chain links TRBV6-5 to TRBJ1-4, with D possibly being TRBD1 (5 bases). Germline V CDR1 and CDR2: MNHEY, SVGAGI. The V end lost 0 bases, the J end lost 8 bases, and 13 bases lay between the germline ends. The CDR3 totals 15 residues. In DNA, the CDR3 is TGTGCCAGCAGTTACTCGGGCAGGGAGGGCGAAAAACTGTTTTTT. It encodes CASSYSGREGEKLFF.

The gene calls are TRBV5-6 and TRBJ2-7; TRBD2 matches at 8 bases. Trimming at V came to 1 base and at J to 3 bases, leaving 9 bases not matched to a gene. The CDR3 sequence is 16 residues long. Germline values: CDR1 SGHDT, CDR2 YYEEEE. This chain's CDR3 is CASSLPGLGPHYEQYF. DNA for the CDR3: TGTGCCAGCAGCTTGCCGGGACTAGGTCCGCACTACGAGCAGTACTTC.

The chain employs TRBV5-5 and TRBJ1-5; TRBD1 matches 10 bases. This CDR3 comprises 14 residues. The germline V gene has CDR1 SGHKS and CDR2 YYEKEE (reference sequence). V lost 5 bases, J lost 1 base, and 0 bases stayed unmatched. For the CDR3, the DNA is TGTGCCAGCAGGGGACAGGGGAGCAATCAGCCCCAGCATTTT. It encodes CASRGQGSNQPQHF.

DNA of the CDR3: TGTGCCAGCAGCTTGATGGGTGTGCGGACTGAAGCTTTCTTT. Its translation is CASSLMGVRTEAFF. The rearrangement links TRBV5-6 to TRBJ1-1; D is unresolved. Germline CDR1 is SGHDT and CDR2 is YYEEEE. CDR3 size: 14 residues. The germline V and J ends were trimmed by 1 base and 5 bases, with 12 bases remaining between them. Together with reference TRBV5-6 and TRBJ1-1, the CDR3 gives the full variable domain: DAGVTQSPTHLIKTRGQQVTLRCSPKSGHDTVSWYQQALGQGPQFIFQYYEEEERQRGNFPDRFSGHQFPNYSSELNVNALLLGDSALYLCASSLMGVRTEAFFGQGTRLTVV.

The rearrangement uses TRBV14 and TRBJ2-3, with 9 bases matching TRBD1. CDR3 length equals 16 residues. Looked up from germline, CDR1 is SGHDN and CDR2 is FVKESK. The ends lost 4 bases at V and 7 bases at J; junction bases unmatched: 12. CDR3: CASSPPGTGSRNTQYF. CDR3 nucleotide sequence: TGTGCCAGCAGCCCCCCCGGGACAGGGTCTAGAAATACGCAGTATTTT.

This CDR3 is CASSPGTGESREQYF. CDR3 DNA: TGTGCCAGCAGCCCGGGGACAGGGGAGTCTCGCGAGCAGTACTTC. V usage is TRBV7-9 and J usage is TRBJ2-7; 10 positions match TRBD1. The germline V gene has CDR1 SEHNR and CDR2 FQNEAQ (reference sequence). The CDR3 covers 15 residues. The V segment lost 5 bases and the J segment 6 bases; nucleotides outside the gene matches: 10.

The gene calls are TRBV2 and TRBJ1-1; TRBD1 matches at 7 bases. Germline assignment: CDR1 SNHLY and CDR2 FYNNEI. The V and J ends lost 1 base and 4 bases, in that order; junction bases with no gene match: 3. This CDR3 has 14 amino acids. In DNA, the CDR3 is TGTGCCAGCAGTGAAGAGGGGGCTGTCACTGAAGCTTTCTTT. It codes for CASSEEGAVTEAFF.

This clone has more than one count but fewer than ten. This rearrangement joins TRBV5-1 to TRBJ1-1; the match to TRBD1 covers 9 bases. The ends lost 5 bases at V and 0 bases at J; junction bases unmatched: 2. The germline CDR1 and CDR2 sequences are SGHRS and YFSETQ. CDR3 length equals 14 residues. CDR3 DNA: TGCGCCAGCAGGACAGGGGGAGTGAACACTGAAGCTTTCTTT. This translates into CASRTGGVNTEAFF.

The chain couples TRBV4-2 to TRBJ2-3; TRBD2 matches at 11 bases. CDR1 LGHNA and CDR2 YNFKEQ come from the germline V gene. The CDR3 runs to 18 residues. With V trimmed by 1 base and J by 0 bases, 6 bases remained unmatched. This chain's CDR3 is CASSQGLAGGSSTDTQYF. Here the CDR3 DNA reads TGTGCCAGCAGCCAAGGGCTAGCGGGGGGTTCTAGCACAGATACGCAGTATTTT.

This chain joins TRBV3-1 (or the pseudogene TRBV3-2) and TRBJ2-5, with 7 positions matching TRBD2. After removal of 2 bases from V and 5 bases from J, the junction contained 8 bases not matched to a gene. Germline V gives CDR1 LGHDT, CDR2 YNNKEL (reference sequence). This CDR3 region has 15 residues. The CDR3 reads CASSQRRGSQETQYF. In DNA, the CDR3 is TGTGCCAGCAGCCAAAGGCGGGGGAGTCAGGAGACCCAGTACTTC.

This chain links TRBV29-1 with TRBJ2-3; the D gene is possibly TRBD2 (6 bases). This CDR3 has 16 amino acids. CDR1 and CDR2 (germline): SQVTM, ANQGSEA. The ends were cut back, 7 bases at V and 2 bases at J, with 22 bases in the middle. The CDR3 region has the DNA TGCAGCGCCATCATCCCAGCCGGGGGTCCCACAGATACGCAGTATTTT. It is translated as CSAIIPAGGPTDTQYF.

The chain uses TRBV5-4 and TRBJ1-4, with a weak D call TRBD1 (6 bases). The CDR3 sequence is 15 residues long. Per the germline V gene, CDR1 is SGHNT and CDR2 is YYREEE (reference sequence). With 1 base removed from V and 8 bases from J, the gap between germline ends came to 15 bases. CDR3 DNA: TGTGCCAGCAGCTTGAAAGGGGGATTTCAAGAAAAACTGTTTTTT. Amino acid sequence: CASSLKGGFQEKLFF. The whole variable domain, remainder taken from reference TRBV5-4 and TRBJ1-4, is ETGVTQSPTHLIKTRGQQVTLRCSSQSGHNTVSWYQQALGQGPQFIFQYYREEENGRGNFPPRFSGLQFPNYSSELNVNALELDDSALYLCASSLKGGFQEKLFFGSGTQLSVL.

The V gene is TRBV5-4, the J gene TRBJ2-5, with 15 positions matching TRBD2. The CDR3 has 19 amino acids. V was pared by 4 bases and J by 1 base, with 11 bases of the junction left unmatched. Germline CDR1 and CDR2: SGHNT and YYREEE (reference sequence). In DNA, the CDR3 is TGTGCCAGCAGCAAGGGACTAGCGGGGGGCTCCCATCTCCAAGAGACCCAGTACTTC. Amino acids: CASSKGLAGGSHLQETQYF.

The rearrangement joins TRBV29-1 to TRBJ2-7; 7 bases match TRBD1. CDR1 is SQVTM, CDR2 ANQGSEA, per germline. The CDR3 has 16 amino acids. Trimming removed 6 bases from V and 0 bases from J; junction bases left unmatched: 14. The CDR3, as DNA: TGCAGCGTCCCCACCCTCGCCGGGACAGTCTCCTACGAGCAGTACTTC. Its protein product is CSVPTLAGTVSYEQYF.

The V gene is TRBV5-1, the J gene TRBJ2-7, with 7 bases identical to TRBD2. Losses at the gene ends were 0 bases for V and 3 bases for J; bases not matched to a gene: 6. The CDR3 totals 15 residues. Germline V CDR1 and CDR2: SGHRS, YFSETQ. The CDR3 DNA reads as TGCGCCAGCAGCTTGGGTGCGGGGGTCCTCTACGAGCAGTACTTC. It is translated as CASSLGAGVLYEQYF.

This sequence joins TRBV11-2 and TRBJ2-3; possibly TRBD2 for D (6 bases). V was pared by 5 bases and J by 1 base, with 10 bases between. This CDR3 spans 14 amino acids. The germline CDR1 and CDR2 sequences are SGHAT and FQNNGV. CDR3 loop: CASSLGGGTDTQYF. The CDR3 coding sequence is TGTGCCAGCAGCCTCGGGGGAGGCACAGATACGCAGTATTTT.

The chain has TRBV7-2 and TRBJ1-3; D ambiguous. The CDR3 runs 14 residues. Germline V gene lookup returns CDR1 SGHTA and CDR2 FQGNSA. Trimming took off 5 bases at V and 4 bases at J, with 12 bases between the two ends. The CDR3 DNA follows: TGTGCCAGCAGCCCTCAGTTCTCCGGAAACACCATATATTTT. This translates into CASSPQFSGNTIYF.

The rearrangement joins TRBV7-2 to TRBJ2-7; D might be TRBD1 (6 bases). The V gene's germline CDR1 is SGHTA and CDR2 FQGNSA. The germline V and J ends were trimmed by 1 base and 7 bases, with 11 bases remaining between them. The CDR3 covers 13 residues. CDR3 bases: TGTGCCAGCAGCTTAGACAGGGTGGGAGAGCAGTACTTC. This sequence encodes CASSLDRVGEQYF.

The CDR3 loop reads CASRGGLAGGHNTGELFF. CDR3 sequence (DNA): TGTGCCAGCAGGGGGGGACTAGCGGGCGGACATAACACCGGGGAGCTGTTTTTT. The chain couples TRBV2 to TRBJ2-2, with 12 bases fitting TRBD2. The germline V gene encodes CDR1 SNHLY and CDR2 FYNNEI. This CDR3 contains 18 residues. V trimming: 6 bases; J trimming: 2 bases; junction bases outside the gene matches: 10.